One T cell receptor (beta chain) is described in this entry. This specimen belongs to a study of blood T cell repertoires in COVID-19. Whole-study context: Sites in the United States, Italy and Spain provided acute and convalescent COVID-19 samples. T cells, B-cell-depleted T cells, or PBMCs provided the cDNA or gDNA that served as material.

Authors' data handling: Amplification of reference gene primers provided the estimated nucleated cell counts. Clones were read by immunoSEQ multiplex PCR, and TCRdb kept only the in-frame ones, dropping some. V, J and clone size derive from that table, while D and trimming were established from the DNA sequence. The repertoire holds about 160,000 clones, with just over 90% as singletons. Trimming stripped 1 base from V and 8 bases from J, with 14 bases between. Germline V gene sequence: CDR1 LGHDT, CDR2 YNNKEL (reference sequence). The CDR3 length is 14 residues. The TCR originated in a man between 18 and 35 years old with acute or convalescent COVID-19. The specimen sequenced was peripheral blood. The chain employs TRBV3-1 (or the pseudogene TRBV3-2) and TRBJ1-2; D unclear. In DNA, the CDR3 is TGTGCCAGCAGCCAAGGGCGGGTAGGAAGGGGCTACACCTTC. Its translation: CASSQGRVGRGYTF.